This T cell receptor (beta chain) was observed in a study of cytotoxic CD8 clonotypes in ibrutinib-treated CLL. Study-level background: Patients: eleven to twelve relapsed/refractory, roughly 14 treatment-naive, 17 IGHV unmutated. Patients gave response samples after a median approximately eleven months of treatment, range 6 to 36.

Study observations and caveats: Sampling time points were not equivalent between sustained-remission and progressing patients. Stable or contracted on treatment, public clonotypes were also uncommon.

Repertoires were generated with immunoSEQ multiplex PCR, while TCRdb's copy carries only in-frame clones and drops some. In the table there are some 200,000 clones, roughly 73% of which are singletons. The length of the CDR3 is 14 residues. V lost 9 bases, J lost 6 bases, and 8 bases stayed unmatched. Germline CDR1 and CDR2: SNHLY and FYNNEI. As for this clone: As yet, its antigen is unknown.

The receptor's source is a human donor with chronic lymphocytic leukemia. This chain links TRBV2 with TRBJ1-5, with TRBD1 matching 10 bases. The source was PBMCs, collected after 12 months of ibrutinib treatment. As DNA, the CDR3 is TGTGCCAGTCGCCCGGGACAGGGGTTTCAGCCCCAGCATTTT. Protein sequence: CASRPGQGFQPQHF.